Described below is a single T cell receptor (beta chain) sequence and its context. Libraries were prepared by immunoSEQ multiplex PCR; TCRdb keeps only in-frame clonotypes and omits some of them. Here the sample spans over 300,000 clones, nearly 90% being singletons. The record originates from a study of blood T cell repertoires in COVID-19. The TCR comes from a man younger than 30 with active or convalescent COVID-19. Specimen: peripheral blood.

CDR3 bases: TGTGCCAGCAGGGGGGGAGGGGACAATGAGCAGTTCTTC. Protein product: CASRGGGDNEQFF. V and J are TRBV2 and TRBJ2-1; the match to TRBD2 covers 7 bases. The trim removed 6 bases at V and 5 bases at J, leaving 4 bases unmatched. The CDR3 totals 13 residues. CDR1 and CDR2 from the germline V gene are SNHLY and FYNNEI.